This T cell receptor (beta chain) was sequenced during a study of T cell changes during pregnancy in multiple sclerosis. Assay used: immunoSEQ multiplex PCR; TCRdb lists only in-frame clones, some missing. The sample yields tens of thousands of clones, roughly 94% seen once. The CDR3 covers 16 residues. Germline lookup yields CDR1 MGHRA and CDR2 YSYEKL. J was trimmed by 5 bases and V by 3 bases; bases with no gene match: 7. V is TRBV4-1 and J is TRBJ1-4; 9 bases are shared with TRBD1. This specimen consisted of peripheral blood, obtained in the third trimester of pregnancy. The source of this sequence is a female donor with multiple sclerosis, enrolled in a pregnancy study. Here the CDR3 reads CASSHPGTGTNEKLFF. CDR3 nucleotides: TGCGCCAGCAGCCACCCTGGGACAGGGACGAATGAAAAACTGTTTTTT.